This record covers a single T cell receptor (beta chain). Antigen unknown. The CDR3 sequence is 12 residues long. Germline V gene lookup returns CDR1 LGHNA and CDR2 YNFKEQ. This specimen comes from a study of CXCR3-negative and CXCR3-positive naive CD8 T cells. As for the study in general: Across all libraries, TRB reads numbered around 140 million, with about 1.5 +/- 0.3 million in each library. Study-level findings and limits: Naive cells used TRBV-TRBJ genes in much the same way whether CXCR3-negative or CXCR3-positive; memory cells did not. Hydrophobicity was higher for TRB CDR3s found in CXCR3-positive naive cells than in CXCR3-negative naive cells.

The TRB libraries of cDNA were built by UMI-labeled 5' RACE. For each CDR3 protein, TCRdb gives one entry from its re-call of the 5' RACE reads, without DNA. The sample has tens of thousands of distinct CDR3 sequences, and its top ten clones hold around 5%. The naive CD8+ gate required CD45RO-CCR7+CD27+CD95- phenotype. Material for sequencing was naive CXCR3+ CD8+ T cells from blood. Subset denoted: CD45RO-CCR7+CD27+CD95- naive CD8+ T cells expressing CXCR3 (TNR3+). This sequence originates from a human donor in good health. Some clones in this sample may be carry-over from other donors' samples. The J gene is TRBJ2-1, the V gene TRBV4-2; TCRdb's D call of TRBD1 is untestable without DNA. The CDR3 protein is CASSQRPLEQFF.